Shown below are 13 T cell receptor beta chains from a single sample sequenced in a study of Ad26.COV2.S vaccination and SARS-CoV-2 variants. The sample's treatment: around 19 received Ad26.COV2.S at low or high dose, single or two shots; 5 received placebo; per-sample allocation not given. Sampling was done on day 63 after the first vaccine or placebo injection. Here immunoSEQ multiplex PCR was the method, and the copy in TCRdb shows in-frame clones only, minus some. Of over 400,000 clones in the sample, roughly 90% were seen once. Sequenced material: peripheral blood, taken in a trial of Ad26.COV2.S vaccine versus placebo. The source of these receptors is a person aged 18-65 years who received the Ad26.COV2.S COVID-19 vaccine or a placebo.

The gene calls are TRBV4-1 and TRBJ2-7, with 9 bases aligning to TRBD1. V shed 4 bases and J 5 bases; nucleotides not matched to a gene: 15. The CDR3 runs to 17 residues. Looked up from germline, CDR1 is MGHRA and CDR2 is YSYEKL. CDR3 sequence (DNA): TGCGCCAGCAGCCCTATACTCCCGGGACAGGGTTCCCACGAGCAGTACTTC. Its protein product is CASSPILPGQGSHEQYF.

This rearrangement joins TRBV19 to TRBJ2-2; D remains unclear. V was cut by 3 bases and J by 7 bases, with 12 bases left in between. Germline V CDR1 and CDR2: LNHDA, SQIVND (reference sequence). The CDR3 has 14 amino acids. The CDR3 sequence: CASSIGGSVGELFF. CDR3 coding DNA: TGTGCCAGTAGTATTGGCGGTTCGGTCGGGGAGCTGTTTTTT.

This clone has only a few counts. The chain carries TRBV11-2 and TRBJ1-5; 7 bases match TRBD1. CDR3 length: 14 residues. V was clipped by 4 bases and J by 4 bases; unmatched bases: 4. Germline V gene lookup returns CDR1 SGHAT and CDR2 FQNNGV. The CDR3 protein is CASSSTGKNQPQHF. In DNA, the CDR3 is TGTGCCAGCAGCTCGACAGGGAAGAATCAGCCCCAGCATTTT.

The V and J genes are TRBV28 and TRBJ1-4; D perhaps matches TRBD1 (5 bases). The germline V gene has CDR1 MDHEN and CDR2 SYDVKM. This CDR3 has 14 residues. The V end lost 3 bases, the J end lost 7 bases, and 12 bases lay between the germline ends. The CDR3 protein is CASSLVGDGEKLFF. The CDR3 nucleotides are TGTGCCAGCAGTTTGGTAGGGGATGGTGAAAAACTGTTTTTT.

The rearrangement joins TRBV29-1 to TRBJ1-4; D gene unclear. Per germline, CDR1 SQVTM and CDR2 ANQGSEA. V was clipped by 0 bases and J by 5 bases, with 10 bases between them. CDR3 length: 14 residues. The CDR3 sequence is CSVEDRVGNEKLFF. For the CDR3, the DNA is TGCAGCGTTGAAGATCGGGTGGGAAATGAAAAACTGTTTTTT.

The V and J genes are TRBV27 and TRBJ1-4, with TRBD1 identical over 9 bases. Trimming removed 4 bases from V and 7 bases from J; junction bases left unmatched: 7. The CDR3 is made up of 15 amino acids. Germline V lookup: CDR1 MNHEY, CDR2 SMNVEV (reference sequence). CDR3 DNA: TGTGCCAGCAGTTACGACGACAGGGGGACTGAAAAACTGTTTTTT. As protein: CASSYDDRGTEKLFF.

The chain combines TRBV27 with TRBJ2-7; D gene uncertain. Germline values: CDR1 MNHEY, CDR2 SMNVEV (reference sequence). The ends were cut back, 5 bases at V and 3 bases at J, with 11 bases in the middle. The CDR3 totals 13 residues. In DNA form, the CDR3 reads TGTGCCAGCAGTCGGACGGACCACTACGAGCAGTACTTC. This encodes CASSRTDHYEQYF.

This sequence joins TRBV7-2 and TRBJ1-2; perhaps TRBD1 as D (5 bases). V dropped 7 bases and J dropped 4 bases, with 19 bases sitting between them. Germline V gene lookup returns CDR1 SGHTA and CDR2 FQGNSA. The CDR3 has 15 residues. The CDR3 loop reads CASTTGGGKSYGYTF. The CDR3 DNA is TGTGCCAGCACCACCGGCGGGGGGAAGAGCTATGGCTACACCTTC.

In its sample, this clone was seen once. V is TRBV28 and J is TRBJ2-7; a weak D match, TRBD1 (5 bases). The CDR3 totals 14 residues. CDR1 is MDHEN and CDR2 is SYDVKM in the germline V gene. Trimming took 1 base from V and 7 from J, leaving 14 bases between them. CDR3 sequence (DNA): TGTGCCAGCAGTTTATTCGGTCGACAGTCTGAGCAGTACTTC. Translated: CASSLFGRQSEQYF.

This sequence joins TRBV19 and TRBJ1-5, with D perhaps TRBD1 (5 bases). CDR3 length equals 12 residues. V was shortened by 11 bases and J by 0 bases, with 8 bases between the two germline ends. Germline CDR1 reads LNHDA; CDR2 reads SQIVND (reference sequence). For the CDR3, the DNA is TGTGCCGGGGGTGATAGCAATCAGCCCCAGCATTTT. It encodes CAGGDSNQPQHF.

The chain has TRBV7-6 and TRBJ1-4; D remains ambiguous. V lost 8 bases and J 3 bases, leaving 10 bases between the germline ends. The CDR3 length is 13 residues. CDR1 and CDR2 from the germline V gene are SGHVS and FNYEAQ. The CDR3 region is CASLRASNEKLFF. Here the CDR3 DNA reads TGTGCCAGCTTAAGGGCTTCTAATGAAAAACTGTTTTTT.

The chain carries TRBV18 and TRBJ1-5; D may be TRBD1 (6 bases). The germline V gene has CDR1 KGHSH and CDR2 LQKENI. Trimming left V 3 bases short and J 0 bases short, with 12 bases between. This CDR3 is 16 amino acids long. This chain's CDR3 is CASSPRDNFSNQPQHF. For the CDR3, the DNA is TGTGCCAGCTCACCCCGGGACAATTTTAGCAATCAGCCCCAGCATTTT.

About this clone itself: Its ends do not fully match the called genes, so a read error is possible. The chain joins TRBV3-1 (or the pseudogene TRBV3-2) to TRBJ2-7; D is unclear. Germline V lookup: CDR1 LGHDT, CDR2 YNNKEL (reference sequence). The CDR3 length is 13 residues. CDR3 sequence reads: CASSQAPRLVFHF. The CDR3 coding sequence is TGTGCCAGCAGCCAAGCCCCACGCCTTGTGTTCCACTTC.